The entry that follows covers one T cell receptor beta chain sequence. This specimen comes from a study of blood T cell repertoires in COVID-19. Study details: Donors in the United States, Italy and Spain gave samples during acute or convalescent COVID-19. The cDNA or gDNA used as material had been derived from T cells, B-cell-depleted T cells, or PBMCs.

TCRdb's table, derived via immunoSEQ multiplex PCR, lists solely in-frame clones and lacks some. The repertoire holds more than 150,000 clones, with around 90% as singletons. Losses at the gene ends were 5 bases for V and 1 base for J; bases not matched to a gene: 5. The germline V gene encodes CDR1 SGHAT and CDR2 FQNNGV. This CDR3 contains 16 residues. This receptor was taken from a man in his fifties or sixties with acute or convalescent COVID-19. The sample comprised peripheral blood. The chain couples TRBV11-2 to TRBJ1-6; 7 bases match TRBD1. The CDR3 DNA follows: TGTGCCAGCAGCCCAGACAGGGTGTCCTATAATTCACCCCTCCACTTT. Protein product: CASSPDRVSYNSPLHF.